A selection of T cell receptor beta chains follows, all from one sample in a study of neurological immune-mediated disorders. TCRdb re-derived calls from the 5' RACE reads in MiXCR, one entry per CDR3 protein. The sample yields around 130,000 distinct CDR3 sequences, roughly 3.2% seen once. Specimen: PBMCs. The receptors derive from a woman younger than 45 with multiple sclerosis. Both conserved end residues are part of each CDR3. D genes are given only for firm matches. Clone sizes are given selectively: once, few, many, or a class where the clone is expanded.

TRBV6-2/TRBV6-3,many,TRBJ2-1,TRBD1,TGTGCCAGCAGTTTCCGGGACAGGGGGAGGGATGAGCAGTTCTTC,CASSFRDRGRDEQFF
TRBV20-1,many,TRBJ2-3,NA,TGCAGTGCTAGCTCGCAGGGGTATGGCACAGATACGCAGTATTTT,CSASSQGYGTDTQYF
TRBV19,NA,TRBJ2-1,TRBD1,TGTGCCAGTAGTCGCCGAGGACAGGGCAGGTACAATGAGCAGTTCTTC,CASSRRGQGRYNEQFF
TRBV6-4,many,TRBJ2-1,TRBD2,TGTGCCAGCAGTGACGGAGCGGGGGGCCCCGATGAGCAGTTCTTC,CASSDGAGGPDEQFF
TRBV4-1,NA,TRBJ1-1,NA,TGCGCCAGCAGCCAAGAGGGGAGGATGAACACTGAAGCTTTCTTT,CASSQEGRMNTEAFF
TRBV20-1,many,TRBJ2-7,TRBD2,TGCAGTGCTACGGGAGGCAGGGACGAGCAGTACTTC,CSATGGRDEQYF
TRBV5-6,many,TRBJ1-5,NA,TGTGCCAGCAGCTTGGGAGGCTCGTATAGCAATCAGCCCCAGCATTTT,CASSLGGSYSNQPQHF
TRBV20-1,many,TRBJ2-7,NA,TGCAGTGCTGGTGGCTCTAGCGTGTACGAGCAGTACTTC,CSAGGSSVYEQYF
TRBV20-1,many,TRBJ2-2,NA,TGCAGTGCTAGAGCCCCGAACACCGGGGAGCTGTTTTTT,CSARAPNTGELFF
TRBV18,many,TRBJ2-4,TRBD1,TGTGCCAGCCGGCGGGACAGGGGAAACATTCAGTACTTC,CASRRDRGNIQYF
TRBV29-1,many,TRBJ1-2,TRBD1,TGCAGCGGCTGGACAGGGGGAGATGGCTACACCTTC,CSGWTGGDGYTF
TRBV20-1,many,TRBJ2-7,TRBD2,TGCAGTGCTAGATCCCAAGCGGGGGGGGACCCCTACGAGCAGTACTTC,CSARSQAGGDPYEQYF
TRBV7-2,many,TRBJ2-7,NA,TGTGCCAGCAGCTCGAAGGAGCCTGTCTACGAGCAGTACTTC,CASSSKEPVYEQYF
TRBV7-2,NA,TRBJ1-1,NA,TGTGCCAGCAGTCGGGATACTTTCGCTGAAGCTTTCTTT,CASSRDTFAEAFF
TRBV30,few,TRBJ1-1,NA,TGTGCCTGGAGTGCCCACCGAGGGTCTGAAGCTTTCTTT,CAWSAHRGSEAFF